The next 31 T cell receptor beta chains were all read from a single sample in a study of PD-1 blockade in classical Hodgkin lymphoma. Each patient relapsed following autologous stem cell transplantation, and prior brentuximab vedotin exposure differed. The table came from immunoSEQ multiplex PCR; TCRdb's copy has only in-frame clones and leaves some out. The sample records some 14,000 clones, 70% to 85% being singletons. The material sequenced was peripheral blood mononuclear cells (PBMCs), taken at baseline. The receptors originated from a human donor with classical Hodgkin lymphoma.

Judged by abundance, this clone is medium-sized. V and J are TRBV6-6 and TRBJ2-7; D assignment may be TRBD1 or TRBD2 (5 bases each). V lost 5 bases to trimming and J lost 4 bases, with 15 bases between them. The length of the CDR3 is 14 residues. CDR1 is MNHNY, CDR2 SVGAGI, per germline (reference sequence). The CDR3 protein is CASSPIWDGYEQYF. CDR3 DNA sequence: TGTGCCAGCAGTCCTATATGGGACGGTTACGAGCAGTACTTC.

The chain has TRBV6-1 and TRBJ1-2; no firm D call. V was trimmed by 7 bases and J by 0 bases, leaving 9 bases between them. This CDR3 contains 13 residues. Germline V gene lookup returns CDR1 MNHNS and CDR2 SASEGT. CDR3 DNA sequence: TGTGCCAGCAACCGGGCCCCTAACTATGGCTACACCTTC. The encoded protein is CASNRAPNYGYTF.

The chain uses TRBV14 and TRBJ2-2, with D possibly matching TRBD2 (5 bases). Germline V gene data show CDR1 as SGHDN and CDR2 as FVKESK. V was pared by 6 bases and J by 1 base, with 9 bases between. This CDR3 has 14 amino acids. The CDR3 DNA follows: TGTGCCAGCAGGAGGGCGGTGAACACCGGGGAGCTGTTTTTT. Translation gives CASRRAVNTGELFF.

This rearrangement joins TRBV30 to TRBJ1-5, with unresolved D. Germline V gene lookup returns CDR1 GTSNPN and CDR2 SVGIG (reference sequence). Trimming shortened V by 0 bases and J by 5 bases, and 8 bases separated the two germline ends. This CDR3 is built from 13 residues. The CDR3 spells CAWSVRSDQPQHF. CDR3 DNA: TGTGCCTGGAGTGTACGGAGCGATCAGCCCCAGCATTTT.

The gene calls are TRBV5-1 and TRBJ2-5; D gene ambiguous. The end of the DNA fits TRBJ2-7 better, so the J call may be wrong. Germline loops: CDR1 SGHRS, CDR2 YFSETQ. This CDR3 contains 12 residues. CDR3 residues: CASSLIPYEQYF. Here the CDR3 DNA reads TGCGCCAGCAGCTTGATCCCCTACGAGCAGTACTTC.

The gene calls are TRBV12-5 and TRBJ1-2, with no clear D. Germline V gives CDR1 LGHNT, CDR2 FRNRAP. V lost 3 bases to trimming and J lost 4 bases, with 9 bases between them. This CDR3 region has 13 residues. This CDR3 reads CASGLGFSYGYTF. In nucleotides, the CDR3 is TGTGCTAGTGGTTTAGGGTTTAGCTATGGCTACACCTTC.

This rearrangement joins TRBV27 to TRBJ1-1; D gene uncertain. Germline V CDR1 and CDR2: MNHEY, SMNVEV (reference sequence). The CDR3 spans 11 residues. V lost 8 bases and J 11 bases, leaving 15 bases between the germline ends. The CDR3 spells CASDPPHRAFF. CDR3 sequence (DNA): TGTGCCAGCGACCCCCCCCATCGGGCTTTCTTT.

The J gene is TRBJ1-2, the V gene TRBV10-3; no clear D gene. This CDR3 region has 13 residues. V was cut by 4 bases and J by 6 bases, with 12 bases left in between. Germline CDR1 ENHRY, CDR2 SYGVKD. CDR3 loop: CAISVEASHGYTF. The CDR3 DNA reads TGTGCCATCAGTGTCGAGGCAAGCCATGGCTACACCTTC.

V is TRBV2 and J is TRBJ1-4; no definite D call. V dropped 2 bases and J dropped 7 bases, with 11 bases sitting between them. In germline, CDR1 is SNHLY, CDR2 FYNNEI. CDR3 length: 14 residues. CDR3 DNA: TGTGCCAGCAGTGAACCCGGGAGGGTTGAAAAACTGTTTTTT. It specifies CASSEPGRVEKLFF. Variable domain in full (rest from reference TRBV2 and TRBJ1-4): EPEVTQTPSHQVTQMGQEVILRCVPISNHLYFYWYRQILGQKVEFLVSFYNNEISEKSEIFDDQFSVERPDGSNFTLKIRSTKLEDSAMYFCASSEPGRVEKLFFGSGTQLSVL.

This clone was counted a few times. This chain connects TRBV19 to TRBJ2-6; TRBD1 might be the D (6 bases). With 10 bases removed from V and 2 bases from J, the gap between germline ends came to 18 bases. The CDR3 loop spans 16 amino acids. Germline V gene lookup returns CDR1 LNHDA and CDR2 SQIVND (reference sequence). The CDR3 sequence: CATAPTGTTGANVLTF. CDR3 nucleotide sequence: TGTGCCACTGCACCTACCGGGACAACTGGGGCCAACGTCCTGACTTTC.

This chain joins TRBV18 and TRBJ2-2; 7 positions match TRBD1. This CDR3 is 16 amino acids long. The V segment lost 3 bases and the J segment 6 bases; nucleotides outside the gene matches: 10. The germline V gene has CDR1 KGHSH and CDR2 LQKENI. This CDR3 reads CASSPPGQQGAGELFF. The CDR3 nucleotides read TGTGCCAGCTCACCCCCGGGACAGCAAGGCGCCGGGGAGCTGTTTTTT.

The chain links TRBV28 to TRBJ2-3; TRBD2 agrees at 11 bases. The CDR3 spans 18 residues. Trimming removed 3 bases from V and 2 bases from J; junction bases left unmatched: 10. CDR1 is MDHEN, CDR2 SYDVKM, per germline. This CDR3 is CASSFSWGLAESTDTQYF. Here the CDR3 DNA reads TGTGCCAGCAGTTTCTCATGGGGACTAGCGGAGTCCACAGATACGCAGTATTTT.

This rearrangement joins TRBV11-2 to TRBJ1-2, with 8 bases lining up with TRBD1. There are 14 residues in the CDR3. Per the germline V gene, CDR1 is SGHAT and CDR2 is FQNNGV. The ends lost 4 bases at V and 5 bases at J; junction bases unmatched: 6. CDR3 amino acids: CASSSLQGGYGYTF. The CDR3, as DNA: TGTGCCAGCAGCTCTTTACAGGGGGGGTATGGCTACACCTTC. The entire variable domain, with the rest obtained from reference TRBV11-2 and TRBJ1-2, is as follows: EAGVAQSPRYKIIEKRQSVAFWCNPISGHATLYWYQQILGQGPKLLIQFQNNGVVDDSQLPKDRFSAERLKGVDSTLKIQPAKLEDSAVYLCASSSLQGGYGYTFGSGTRLTVV.

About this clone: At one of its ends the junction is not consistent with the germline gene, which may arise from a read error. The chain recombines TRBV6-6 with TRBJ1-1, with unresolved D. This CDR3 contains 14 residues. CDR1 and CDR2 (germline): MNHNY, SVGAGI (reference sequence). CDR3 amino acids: CASCYVVMNTEAFF. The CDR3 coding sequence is TGTGCCAGCTGTTACGTGGTAATGAACACTGAAGCTTTCTTT.

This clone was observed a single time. CDR3 sequence reads: CASSLLSLASQETQYF. In DNA form, the CDR3 reads TGTGCCAGCAGCTTGCTCAGCTTGGCCAGCCAAGAGACCCAGTACTTC. The chain uses TRBV5-6 and TRBJ2-5; no clear D. The CDR3 has 16 residues. V lost 1 base to trimming and J lost 1 base, with 14 bases between them. Looked up from germline, CDR1 is SGHDT and CDR2 is YYEEEE.

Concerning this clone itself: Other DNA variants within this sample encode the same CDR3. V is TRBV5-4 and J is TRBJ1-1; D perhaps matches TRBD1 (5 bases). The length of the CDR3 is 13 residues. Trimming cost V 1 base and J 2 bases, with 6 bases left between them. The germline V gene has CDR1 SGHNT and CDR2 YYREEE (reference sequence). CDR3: CASSLQGNTEAFF. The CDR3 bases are TGTGCCAGCAGCTTGCAGGGTAACACTGAAGCTTTCTTT.

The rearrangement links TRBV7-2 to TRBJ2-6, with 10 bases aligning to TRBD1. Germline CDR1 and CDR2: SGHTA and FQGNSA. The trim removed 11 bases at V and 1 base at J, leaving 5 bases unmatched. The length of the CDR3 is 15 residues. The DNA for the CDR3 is TGTGCCGGGGGACAGGGGAGATCTGGGGCCAACGTCCTGACTTTC. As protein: CAGGQGRSGANVLTF. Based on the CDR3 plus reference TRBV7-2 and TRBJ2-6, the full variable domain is GAGVSQSPSNKVTEKGKDVELRCDPISGHTALYWYRQSLGQGLEFLIYFQGNSAPDKSGLPSDRFSAERTGGSVSTLTIQRTQQEDSAVYLCAGGQGRSGANVLTFGAGSRLTVL.

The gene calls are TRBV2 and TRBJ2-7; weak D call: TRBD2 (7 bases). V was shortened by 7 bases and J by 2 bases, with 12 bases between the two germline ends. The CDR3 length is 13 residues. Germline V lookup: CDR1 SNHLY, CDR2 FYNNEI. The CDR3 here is CASNARGPYEQYF. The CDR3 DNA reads TGTGCCAGCAACGCGCGGGGGCCCTACGAGCAGTACTTC. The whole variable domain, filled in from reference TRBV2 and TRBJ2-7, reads EPEVTQTPSHQVTQMGQEVILRCVPISNHLYFYWYRQILGQKVEFLVSFYNNEISEKSEIFDDQFSVERPDGSNFTLKIRSTKLEDSAMYFCASNARGPYEQYFGPGTRLTVT.

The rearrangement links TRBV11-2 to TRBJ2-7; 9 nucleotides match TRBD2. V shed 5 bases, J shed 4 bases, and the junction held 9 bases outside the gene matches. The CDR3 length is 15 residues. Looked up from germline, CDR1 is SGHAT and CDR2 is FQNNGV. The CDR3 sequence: CASSPISGGFYEQYF. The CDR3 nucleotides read TGTGCCAGCAGCCCAATCAGCGGGGGGTTTTACGAGCAGTACTTC.

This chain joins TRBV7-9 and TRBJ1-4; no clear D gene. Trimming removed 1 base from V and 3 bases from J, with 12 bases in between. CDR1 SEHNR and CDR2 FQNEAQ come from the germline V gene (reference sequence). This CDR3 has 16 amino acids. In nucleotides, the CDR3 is TGTGCCAGCAGCTTAGGCCGGAATCTGGCTAATGAAAAACTGTTTTTT. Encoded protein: CASSLGRNLANEKLFF.

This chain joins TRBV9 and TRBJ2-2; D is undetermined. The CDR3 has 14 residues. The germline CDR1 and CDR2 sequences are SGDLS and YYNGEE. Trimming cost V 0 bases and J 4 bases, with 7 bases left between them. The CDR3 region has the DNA TGTGCCAGCAGCGTAGTTGCTCGCACCGGGGAGCTGTTTTTT. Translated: CASSVVARTGELFF.

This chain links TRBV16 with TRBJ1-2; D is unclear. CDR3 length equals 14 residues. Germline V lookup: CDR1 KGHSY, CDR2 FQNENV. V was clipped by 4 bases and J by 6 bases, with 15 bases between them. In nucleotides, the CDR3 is TGTGCCAGCAGCCGCTCGAGGTCCTGGGATGGCTACACCTTC. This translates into CASSRSRSWDGYTF.

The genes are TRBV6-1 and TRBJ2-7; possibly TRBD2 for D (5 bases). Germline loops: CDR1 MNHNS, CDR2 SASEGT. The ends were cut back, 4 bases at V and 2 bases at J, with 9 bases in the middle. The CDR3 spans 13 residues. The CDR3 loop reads CASSGGRPYEQYF. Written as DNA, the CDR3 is TGTGCCAGCAGTGGAGGGCGTCCCTACGAGCAGTACTTC.

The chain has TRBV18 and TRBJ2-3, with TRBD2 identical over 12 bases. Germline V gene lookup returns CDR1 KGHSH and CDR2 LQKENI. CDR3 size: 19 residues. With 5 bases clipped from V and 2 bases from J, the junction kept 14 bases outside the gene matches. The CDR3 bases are TGTGCCAGCTCAGAGACTAGCGGGGGAAGACGTCTACTCACAGATACGCAGTATTTT. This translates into CASSETSGGRRLLTDTQYF.

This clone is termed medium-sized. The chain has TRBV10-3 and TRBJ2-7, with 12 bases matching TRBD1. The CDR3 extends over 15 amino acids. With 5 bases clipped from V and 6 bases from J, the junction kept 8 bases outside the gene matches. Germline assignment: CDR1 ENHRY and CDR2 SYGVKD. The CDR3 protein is CAISTPGQGATEQYF. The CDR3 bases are TGTGCCATCAGTACCCCGGGACAGGGGGCAACCGAGCAGTACTTC.

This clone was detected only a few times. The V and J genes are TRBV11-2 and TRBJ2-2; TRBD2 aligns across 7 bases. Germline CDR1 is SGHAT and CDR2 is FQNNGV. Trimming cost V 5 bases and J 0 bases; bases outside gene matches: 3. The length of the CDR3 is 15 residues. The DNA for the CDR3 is TGTGCCAGCAGCCGAAGCGGGGCGAACACCGGGGAGCTGTTTTTT. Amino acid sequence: CASSRSGANTGELFF.

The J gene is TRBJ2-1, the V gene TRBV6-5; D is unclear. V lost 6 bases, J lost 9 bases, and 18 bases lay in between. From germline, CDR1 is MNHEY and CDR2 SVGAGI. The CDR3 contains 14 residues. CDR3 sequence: CASSLGYPSTEQFF. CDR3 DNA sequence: TGTGCCAGCAGCCTCGGGTATCCAAGCACTGAGCAGTTCTTC.

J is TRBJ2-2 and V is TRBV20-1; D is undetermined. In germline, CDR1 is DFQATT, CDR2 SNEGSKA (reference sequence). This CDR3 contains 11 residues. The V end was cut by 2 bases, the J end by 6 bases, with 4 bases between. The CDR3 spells CSARSPGELFF. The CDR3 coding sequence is TGCAGTGCTAGATCTCCCGGGGAGCTGTTTTTT.

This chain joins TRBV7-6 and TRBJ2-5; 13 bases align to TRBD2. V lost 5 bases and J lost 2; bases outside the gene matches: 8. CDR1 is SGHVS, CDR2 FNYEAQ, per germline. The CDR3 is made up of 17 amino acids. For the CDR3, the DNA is TGTGCCAGCAGCCTGGGACTAGCGGGGCCCCAACAAGAGACCCAGTACTTC. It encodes CASSLGLAGPQQETQYF.

CDR3 sequence (DNA): TGTGCCAGCAGCGTGGGCAGGGGGGATTCACCCCTCCACTTT. It encodes CASSVGRGDSPLHF. The rearrangement joins TRBV13 to TRBJ1-6, with 7 positions matching TRBD1. CDR1 and CDR2 from the germline V gene are PRHDT and FYEKMQ (reference sequence). V lost 5 bases and J lost 8; bases outside the gene matches: 6. The length of the CDR3 is 14 residues.

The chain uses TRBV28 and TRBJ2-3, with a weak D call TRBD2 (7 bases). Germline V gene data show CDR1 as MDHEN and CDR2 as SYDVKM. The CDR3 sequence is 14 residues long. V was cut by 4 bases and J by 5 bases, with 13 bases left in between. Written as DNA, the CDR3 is TGTGCCAGCAGTTCTGGGGGGGCGGGAGATACGCAGTATTTT. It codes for CASSSGGAGDTQYF.